The present T cell receptor beta chain was sequenced within a study of blood T cells in healthy people across ages. Study details: Template switching captured about one barcoded beta molecule per two T cells.

General study results and limits: Naive T cell percentage strongly correlated with TCR beta diversity. Any changes in expanded clonotypes were possibly confounded, as donor CMV status remained unknown.

Through a sample-barcoded 5' primer and a J-beta primer mix, a second PCR was run for roughly 6 to 12 cycles. Per sample, CDR3-containing paired-end reads numbered at least 2.5 million. TCRdb analysed the 5' RACE reads with MiXCR anew, one entry per CDR3 protein. Of some 1.8 million distinct CDR3 sequences in the sample, around 42% were seen once. Of note for this clonotype: Its antigen is unidentified.

V shed 1 base and J shed 0 bases, with 9 bases lying between them. The CDR3 runs to 16 residues. Germline CDR1 LGHNA, CDR2 YSLEER. Sequencing was carried out using blood. This chain joins TRBV4-3 and TRBJ2-2; no clear D. This TCR was sampled from a human donor in good health. CDR3 region: CASSQGTVANTGELFF. The CDR3 nucleotides are TGCGCCAGCAGCCAAGGCACGGTCGCGAACACCGGGGAGCTGTTTTTT.